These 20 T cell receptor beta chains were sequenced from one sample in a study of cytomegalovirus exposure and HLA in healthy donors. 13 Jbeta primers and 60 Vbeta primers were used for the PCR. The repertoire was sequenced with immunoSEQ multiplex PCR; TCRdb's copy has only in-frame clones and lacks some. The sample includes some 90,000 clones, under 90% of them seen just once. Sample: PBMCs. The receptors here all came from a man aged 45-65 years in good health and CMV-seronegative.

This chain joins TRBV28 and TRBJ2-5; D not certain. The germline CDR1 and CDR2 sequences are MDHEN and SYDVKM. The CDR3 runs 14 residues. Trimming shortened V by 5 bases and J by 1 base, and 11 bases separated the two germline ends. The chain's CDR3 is CASSLTVLQETQYF. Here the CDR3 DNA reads TGTGCCAGCAGTCTCACGGTCCTCCAAGAGACCCAGTACTTC.

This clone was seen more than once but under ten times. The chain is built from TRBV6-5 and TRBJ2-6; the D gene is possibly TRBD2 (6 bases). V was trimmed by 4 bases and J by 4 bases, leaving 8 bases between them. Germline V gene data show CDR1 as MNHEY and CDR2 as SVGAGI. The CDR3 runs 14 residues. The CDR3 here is CASSLAVGANVLTF. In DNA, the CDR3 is TGTGCCAGCAGTTTAGCGGTCGGGGCCAACGTCCTGACTTTC.

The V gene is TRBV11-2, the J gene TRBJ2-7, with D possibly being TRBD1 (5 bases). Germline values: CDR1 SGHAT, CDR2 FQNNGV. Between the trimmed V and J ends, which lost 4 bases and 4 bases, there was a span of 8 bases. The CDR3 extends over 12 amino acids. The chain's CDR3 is CASSSQGYEQYF. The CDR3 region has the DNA TGTGCCAGCAGCTCGCAGGGATACGAGCAGTACTTC. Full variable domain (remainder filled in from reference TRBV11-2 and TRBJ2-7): EAGVAQSPRYKIIEKRQSVAFWCNPISGHATLYWYQQILGQGPKLLIQFQNNGVVDDSQLPKDRFSAERLKGVDSTLKIQPAKLEDSAVYLCASSSQGYEQYFGPGTRLTVT.

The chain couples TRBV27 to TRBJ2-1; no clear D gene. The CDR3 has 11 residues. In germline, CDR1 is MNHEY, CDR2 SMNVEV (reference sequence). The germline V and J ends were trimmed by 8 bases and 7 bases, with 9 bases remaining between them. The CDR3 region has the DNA TGTGCCAGCCGGGTGGTTAATGAGCAGTTCTTC. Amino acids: CASRVVNEQFF.

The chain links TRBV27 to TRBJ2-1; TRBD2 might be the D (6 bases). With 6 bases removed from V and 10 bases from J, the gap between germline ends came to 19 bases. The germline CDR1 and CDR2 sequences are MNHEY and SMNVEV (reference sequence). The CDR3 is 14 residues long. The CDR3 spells CASRLRDSNGEQFF. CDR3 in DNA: TGTGCCAGCAGGCTCCGGGACTCCAATGGCGAGCAGTTCTTC.

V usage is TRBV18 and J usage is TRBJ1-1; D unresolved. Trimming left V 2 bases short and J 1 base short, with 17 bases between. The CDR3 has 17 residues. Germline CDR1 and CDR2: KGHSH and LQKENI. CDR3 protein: CASSPSEGLIGNTEAFF. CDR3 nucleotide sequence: TGTGCCAGCTCACCAAGTGAGGGTCTTATCGGGAACACTGAAGCTTTCTTT.

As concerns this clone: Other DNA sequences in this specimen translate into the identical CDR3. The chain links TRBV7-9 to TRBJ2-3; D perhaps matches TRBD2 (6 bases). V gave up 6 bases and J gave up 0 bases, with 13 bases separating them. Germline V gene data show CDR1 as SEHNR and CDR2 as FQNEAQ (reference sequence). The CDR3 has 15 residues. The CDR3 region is CASSRDSSSTDTQYF. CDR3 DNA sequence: TGTGCCAGCAGTCGGGACTCATCTAGCACAGATACGCAGTATTTT.

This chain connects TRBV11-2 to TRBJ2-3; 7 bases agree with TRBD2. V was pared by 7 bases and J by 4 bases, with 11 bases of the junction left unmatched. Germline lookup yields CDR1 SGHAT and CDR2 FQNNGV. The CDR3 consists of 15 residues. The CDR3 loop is CASTFRGGGADTQYF. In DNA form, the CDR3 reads TGTGCCAGCACCTTCCGGGGTGGGGGGGCAGATACGCAGTATTTT.

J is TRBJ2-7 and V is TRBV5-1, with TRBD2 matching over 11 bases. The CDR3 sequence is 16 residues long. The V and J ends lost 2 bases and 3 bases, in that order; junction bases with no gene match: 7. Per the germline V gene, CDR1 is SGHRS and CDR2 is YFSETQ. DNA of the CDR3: TGCGCCAGCAGCTTTAGGGATAGCGGGAGGGACTACGAGCAGTACTTC. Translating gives CASSFRDSGRDYEQYF.

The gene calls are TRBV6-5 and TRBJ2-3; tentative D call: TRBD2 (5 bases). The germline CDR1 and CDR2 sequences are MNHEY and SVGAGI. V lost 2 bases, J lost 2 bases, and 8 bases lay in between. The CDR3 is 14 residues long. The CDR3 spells CASSYRRDTDTQYF. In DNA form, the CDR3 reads TGTGCCAGCAGTTACCGCCGGGACACAGATACGCAGTATTTT.

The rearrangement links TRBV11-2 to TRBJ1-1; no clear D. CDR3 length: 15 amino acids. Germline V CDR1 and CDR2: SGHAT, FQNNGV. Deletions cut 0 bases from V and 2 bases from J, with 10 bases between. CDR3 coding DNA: TGTGCCAGCAGCTTAGACCCGGGTTTAAACACTGAAGCTTTCTTT. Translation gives CASSLDPGLNTEAFF.

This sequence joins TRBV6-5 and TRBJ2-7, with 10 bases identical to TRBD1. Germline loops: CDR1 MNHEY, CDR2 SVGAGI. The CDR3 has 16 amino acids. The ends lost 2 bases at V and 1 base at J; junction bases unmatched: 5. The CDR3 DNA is TGTGCCAGCAGTTACACCCCGGACAGGGGGTCCTACGAGCAGTACTTC. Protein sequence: CASSYTPDRGSYEQYF.

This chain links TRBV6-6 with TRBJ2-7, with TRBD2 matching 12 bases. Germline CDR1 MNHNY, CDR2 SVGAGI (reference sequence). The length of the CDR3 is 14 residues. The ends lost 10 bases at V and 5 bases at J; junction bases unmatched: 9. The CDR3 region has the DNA TGTGCCATCCGACTAGCGGGAGATTCCCACGAGCAGTACTTC. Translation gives CAIRLAGDSHEQYF.

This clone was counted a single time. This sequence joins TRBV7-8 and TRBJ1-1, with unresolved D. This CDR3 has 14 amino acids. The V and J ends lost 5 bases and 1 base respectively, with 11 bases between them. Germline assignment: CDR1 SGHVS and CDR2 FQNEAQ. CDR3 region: CASSPQVWNTEAFF. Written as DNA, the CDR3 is TGTGCCAGCAGCCCCCAGGTTTGGAACACTGAAGCTTTCTTT. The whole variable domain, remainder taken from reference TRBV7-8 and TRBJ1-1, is GAGVSQSPRYKVAKRGQDVALRCDPISGHVSLFWYQQALGQGPEFLTYFQNEAQLDKSGLPSDRFFAERPEGSVSTLKIQRTQQEDSAVYLCASSPQVWNTEAFFGQGTRLTVV.

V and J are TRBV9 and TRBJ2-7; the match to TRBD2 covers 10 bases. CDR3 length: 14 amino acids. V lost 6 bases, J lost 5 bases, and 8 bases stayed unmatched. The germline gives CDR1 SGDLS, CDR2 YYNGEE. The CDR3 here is CASNGGLASDEQYF. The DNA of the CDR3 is TGTGCCAGCAACGGGGGACTAGCGAGCGACGAGCAGTACTTC. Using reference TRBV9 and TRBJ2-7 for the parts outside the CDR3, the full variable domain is DSGVTQTPKHLITATGQRVTLRCSPRSGDLSVYWYQQSLDQGLQFLIQYYNGEERAKGNILERFSAQQFPDLHSELNLSSLELGDSALYFCASNGGLASDEQYFGPGTRLTVT.

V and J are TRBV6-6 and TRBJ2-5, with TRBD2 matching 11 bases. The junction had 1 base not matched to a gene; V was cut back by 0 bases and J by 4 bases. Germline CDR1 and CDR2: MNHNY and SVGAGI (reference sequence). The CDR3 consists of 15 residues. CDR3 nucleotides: TGTGCCAGCAGTTACTCAGGGACTAGCGGAGAGACCCAGTACTTC. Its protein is CASSYSGTSGETQYF.

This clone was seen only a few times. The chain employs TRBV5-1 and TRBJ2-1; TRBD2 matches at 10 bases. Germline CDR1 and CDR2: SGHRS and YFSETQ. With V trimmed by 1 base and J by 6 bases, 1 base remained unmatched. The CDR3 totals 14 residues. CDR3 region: CASSLRTSGNEQFF. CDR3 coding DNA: TGCGCCAGCAGCTTGAGGACTAGCGGCAATGAGCAGTTCTTC.

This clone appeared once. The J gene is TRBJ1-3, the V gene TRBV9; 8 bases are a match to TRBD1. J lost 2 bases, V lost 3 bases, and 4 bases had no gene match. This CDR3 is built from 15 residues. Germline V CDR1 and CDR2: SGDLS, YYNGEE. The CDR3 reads CASSARTGTGNTIYF. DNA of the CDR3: TGTGCCAGCAGCGCAAGGACAGGGACTGGAAACACCATATATTTT.

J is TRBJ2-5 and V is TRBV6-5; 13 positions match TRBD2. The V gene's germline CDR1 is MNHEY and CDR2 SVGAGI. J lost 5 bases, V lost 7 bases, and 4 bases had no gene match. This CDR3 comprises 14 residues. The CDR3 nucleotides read TGTGCCAGCATGGGACTAGCGGGAAGGGAGACCCAGTACTTC. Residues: CASMGLAGRETQYF.

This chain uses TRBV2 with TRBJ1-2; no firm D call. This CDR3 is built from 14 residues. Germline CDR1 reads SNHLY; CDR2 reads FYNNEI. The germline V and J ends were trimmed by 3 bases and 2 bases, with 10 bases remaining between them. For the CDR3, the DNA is TGTGCCAGCAGTGAGTGGCGGCAAAACTATGGCTACACCTTC. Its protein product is CASSEWRQNYGYTF.